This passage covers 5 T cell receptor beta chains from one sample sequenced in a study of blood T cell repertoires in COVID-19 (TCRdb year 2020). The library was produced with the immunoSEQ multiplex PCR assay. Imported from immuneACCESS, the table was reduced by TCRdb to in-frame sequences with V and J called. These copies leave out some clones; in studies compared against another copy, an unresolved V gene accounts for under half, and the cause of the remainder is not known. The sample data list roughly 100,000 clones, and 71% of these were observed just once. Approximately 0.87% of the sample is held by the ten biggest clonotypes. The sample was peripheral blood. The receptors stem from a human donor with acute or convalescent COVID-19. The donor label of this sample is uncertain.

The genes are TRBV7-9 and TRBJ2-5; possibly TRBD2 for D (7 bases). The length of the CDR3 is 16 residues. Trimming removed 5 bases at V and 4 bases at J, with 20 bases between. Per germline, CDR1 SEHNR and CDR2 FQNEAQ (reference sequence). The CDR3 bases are TGTGCCAGCAGCCCTAAAAACCAGGGGAGGGGAGAGACCCAGTACTTC. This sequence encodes CASSPKNQGRGETQYF. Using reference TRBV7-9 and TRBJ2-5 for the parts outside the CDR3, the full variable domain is DTGVSQNPRHKITKRGQNVTFRCDPISEHNRLYWYRQTLGQGPEFLTYFQNEAQLEKSRLLSDRFSAERPKGSFSTLEIQRTEQGDSAMYLCASSPKNQGRGETQYFGPGTRLLVL.

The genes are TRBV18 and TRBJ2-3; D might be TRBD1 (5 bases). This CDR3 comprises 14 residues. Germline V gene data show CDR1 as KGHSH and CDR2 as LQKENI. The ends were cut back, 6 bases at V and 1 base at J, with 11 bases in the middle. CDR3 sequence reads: CASSQGAGTDTQYF. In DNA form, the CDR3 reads TGTGCCAGCTCCCAAGGGGCAGGCACAGATACGCAGTATTTT.

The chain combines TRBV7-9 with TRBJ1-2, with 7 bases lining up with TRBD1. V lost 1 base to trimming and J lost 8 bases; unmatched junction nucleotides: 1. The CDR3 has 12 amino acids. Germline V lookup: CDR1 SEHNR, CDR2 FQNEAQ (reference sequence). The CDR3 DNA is TGTGCCAGCAGCTTAGGGGACAGAGGCTACACCTTC. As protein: CASSLGDRGYTF.

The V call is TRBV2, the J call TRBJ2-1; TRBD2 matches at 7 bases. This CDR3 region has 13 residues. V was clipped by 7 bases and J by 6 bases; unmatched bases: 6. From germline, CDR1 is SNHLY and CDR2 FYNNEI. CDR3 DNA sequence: TGTGCCAGCACCCGGACTAGGAGCAATGAGCAGTTCTTC. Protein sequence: CASTRTRSNEQFF.

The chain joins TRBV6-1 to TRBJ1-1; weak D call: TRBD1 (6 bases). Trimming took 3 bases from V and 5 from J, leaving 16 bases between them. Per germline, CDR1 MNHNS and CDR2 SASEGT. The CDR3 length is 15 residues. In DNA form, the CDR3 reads TGTGCCAGCAGTGAGCAAGCGGCAGGGGTAACTGAAGCTTTCTTT. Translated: CASSEQAAGVTEAFF.